This T cell receptor (beta chain) stems from a study of CD4 T cells in relation to SARS-CoV-2 and coronaviruses. Whole-study context: After roughly ten days of antigen culture, PBMC TCR beta CDR3s were sequenced. The negative reference was HIV-1 Nef peptide pool or peptide-free culture. General study results and limits: Crossreactivity was assessed only for spike protein, not other viral proteins.

Unexposed donor CD4+ T cells date from 2011-2018, before the COVID-19 pandemic. After nine to ten days of culture, CD4+ T cells were isolated. In the case of this clone: Its matching antigen is unknown.

Germline V lookup: CDR1 LNHDA, CDR2 SQIVND (reference sequence). The CDR3 runs 14 residues. The ends lost 9 bases at V and 6 bases at J; junction bases unmatched: 7. Measured with immunoSEQ multiplex PCR; TCRdb has only the in-frame clones, and not every one. The repertoire holds roughly 20,000 clones, with roughly 81% as singletons. This receptor was obtained from a human donor in good health. Sequenced material: CD4+ T cells from PBMCs, cultured in vitro. The chain couples TRBV19 to TRBJ2-2; the match to TRBD1 covers 10 bases. CDR3 protein: CASAPGQGAGELFF. As DNA, the CDR3 is TGTGCCAGCGCCCCTGGACAGGGGGCCGGGGAGCTGTTTTTT.